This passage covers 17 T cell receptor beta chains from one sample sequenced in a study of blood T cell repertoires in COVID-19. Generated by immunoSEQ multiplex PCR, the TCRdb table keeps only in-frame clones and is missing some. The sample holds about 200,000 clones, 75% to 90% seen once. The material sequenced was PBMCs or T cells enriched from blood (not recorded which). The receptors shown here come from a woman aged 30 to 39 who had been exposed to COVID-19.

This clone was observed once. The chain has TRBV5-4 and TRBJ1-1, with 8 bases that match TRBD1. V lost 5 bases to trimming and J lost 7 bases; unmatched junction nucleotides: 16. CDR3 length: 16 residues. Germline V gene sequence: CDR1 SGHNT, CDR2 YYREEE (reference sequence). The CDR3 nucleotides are TGTGCCAGCAGGAAACTCGGCGGGGACAGGAGGCTTGAAGCTTTCTTT. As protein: CASRKLGGDRRLEAFF. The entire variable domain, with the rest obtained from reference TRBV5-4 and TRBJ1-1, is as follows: ETGVTQSPTHLIKTRGQQVTLRCSSQSGHNTVSWYQQALGQGPQFIFQYYREEENGRGNFPPRFSGLQFPNYSSELNVNALELDDSALYLCASRKLGGDRRLEAFFGQGTRLTVV.

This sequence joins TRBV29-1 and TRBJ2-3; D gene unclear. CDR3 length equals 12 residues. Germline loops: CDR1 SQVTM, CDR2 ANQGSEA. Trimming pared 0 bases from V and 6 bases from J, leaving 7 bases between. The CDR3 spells CSVEEVRDTQYF. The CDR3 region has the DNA TGCAGCGTTGAAGAGGTCCGGGATACGCAGTATTTT.

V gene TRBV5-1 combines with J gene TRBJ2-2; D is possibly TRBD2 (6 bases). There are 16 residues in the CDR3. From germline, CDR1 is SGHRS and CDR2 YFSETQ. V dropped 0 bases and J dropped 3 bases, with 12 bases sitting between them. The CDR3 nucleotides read TGCGCCAGCAGCTTGGGTCCGGGACTCCACACCGGGGAGCTGTTTTTT. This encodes CASSLGPGLHTGELFF.

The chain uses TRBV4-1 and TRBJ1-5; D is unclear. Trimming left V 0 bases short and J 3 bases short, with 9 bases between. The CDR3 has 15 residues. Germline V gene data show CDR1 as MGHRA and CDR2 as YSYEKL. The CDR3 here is CASSQEVQINQPQHF. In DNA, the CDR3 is TGCGCCAGCAGCCAAGAAGTACAGATCAATCAGCCCCAGCATTTT.

The CDR3 DNA is TGCGCCAGCAGTGCCGGGACAGGGGGCACCTACAATGAGCAGTTCTTC. It is translated as CASSAGTGGTYNEQFF. The gene calls are TRBV10-1 and TRBJ2-1; 12 bases line up with TRBD1. CDR3 size: 16 residues. The V gene's germline CDR1 is WNHNN and CDR2 SYGVQD (reference sequence). Trimming at V came to 4 bases and at J to 2 bases, leaving 3 bases not matched to a gene.

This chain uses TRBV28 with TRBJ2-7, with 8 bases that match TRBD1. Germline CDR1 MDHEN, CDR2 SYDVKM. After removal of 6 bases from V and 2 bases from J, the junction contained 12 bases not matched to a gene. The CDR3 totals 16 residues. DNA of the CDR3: TGTGCCAGCAGAAAACCCCCCGGGACAGGTACCTACGAGCAGTACTTC. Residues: CASRKPPGTGTYEQYF.

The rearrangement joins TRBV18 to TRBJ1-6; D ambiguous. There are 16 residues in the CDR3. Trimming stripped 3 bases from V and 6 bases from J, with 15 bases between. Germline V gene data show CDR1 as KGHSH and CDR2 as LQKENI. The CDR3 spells CASSPQRRVPNSPLHF. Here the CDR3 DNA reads TGTGCCAGCTCACCTCAAAGACGGGTGCCTAATTCACCCCTCCACTTT.

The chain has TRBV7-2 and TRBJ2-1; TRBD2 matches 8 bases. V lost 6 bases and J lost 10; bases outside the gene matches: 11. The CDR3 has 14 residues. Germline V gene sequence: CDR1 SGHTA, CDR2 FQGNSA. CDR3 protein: CASSLRRGAPEQFF. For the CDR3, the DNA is TGTGCCAGCAGTCTTAGGCGGGGGGCCCCGGAGCAGTTCTTC.

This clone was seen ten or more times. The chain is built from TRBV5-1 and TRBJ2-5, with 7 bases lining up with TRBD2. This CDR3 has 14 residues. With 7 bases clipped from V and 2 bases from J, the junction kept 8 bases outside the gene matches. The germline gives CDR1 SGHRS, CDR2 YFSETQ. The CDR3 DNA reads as TGCGCCAGCGGAGCTGGCGGGGGACAAGAGACCCAGTACTTC. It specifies CASGAGGGQETQYF.

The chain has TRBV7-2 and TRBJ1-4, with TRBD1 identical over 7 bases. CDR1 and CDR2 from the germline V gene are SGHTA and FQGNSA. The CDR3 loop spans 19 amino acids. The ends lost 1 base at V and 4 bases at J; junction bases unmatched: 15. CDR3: CASSLGDSILYQGNEKLFF. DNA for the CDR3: TGTGCCAGCAGCTTAGGGGACAGTATTTTATATCAGGGTAATGAAAAACTGTTTTTT.

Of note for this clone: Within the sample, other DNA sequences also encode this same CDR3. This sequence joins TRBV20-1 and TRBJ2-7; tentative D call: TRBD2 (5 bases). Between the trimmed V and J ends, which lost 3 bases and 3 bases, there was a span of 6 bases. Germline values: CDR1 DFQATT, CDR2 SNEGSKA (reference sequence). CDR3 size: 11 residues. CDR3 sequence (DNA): TGCAGTGCTAGGAGGGACTACGAGCAGTACTTC. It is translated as CSARRDYEQYF.

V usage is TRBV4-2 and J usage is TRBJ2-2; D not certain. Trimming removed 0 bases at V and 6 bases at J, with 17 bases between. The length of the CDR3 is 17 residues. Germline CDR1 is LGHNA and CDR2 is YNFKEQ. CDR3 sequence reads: CASSQEKTVDQPGELFF. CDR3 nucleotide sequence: TGTGCCAGCAGCCAAGAAAAAACAGTAGACCAACCCGGGGAGCTGTTTTTT.

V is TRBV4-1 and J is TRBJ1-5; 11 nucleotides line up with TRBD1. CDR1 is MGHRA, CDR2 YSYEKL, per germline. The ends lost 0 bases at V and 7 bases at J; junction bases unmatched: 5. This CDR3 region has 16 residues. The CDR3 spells CASSQEGTGGWQPQHF. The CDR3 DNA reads TGCGCCAGCAGCCAAGAAGGGACAGGGGGTTGGCAGCCCCAGCATTTT.

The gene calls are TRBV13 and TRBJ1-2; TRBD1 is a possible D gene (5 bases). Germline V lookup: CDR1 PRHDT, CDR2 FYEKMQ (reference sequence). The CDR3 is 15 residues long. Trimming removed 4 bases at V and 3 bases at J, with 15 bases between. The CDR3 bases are TGTGCCAGCAGCTCGGCCGATTCAGGGTACTATGGCTACACCTTC. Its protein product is CASSSADSGYYGYTF.

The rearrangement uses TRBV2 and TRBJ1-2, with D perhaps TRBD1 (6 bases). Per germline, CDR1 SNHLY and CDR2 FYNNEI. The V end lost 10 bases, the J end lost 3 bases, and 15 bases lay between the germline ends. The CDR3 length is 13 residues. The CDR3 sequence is CAIPGGQDYGYTF. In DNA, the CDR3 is TGTGCCATCCCGGGGGGGCAAGACTATGGCTACACCTTC. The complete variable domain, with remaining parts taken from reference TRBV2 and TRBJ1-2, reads EPEVTQTPSHQVTQMGQEVILRCVPISNHLYFYWYRQILGQKVEFLVSFYNNEISEKSEIFDDQFSVERPDGSNFTLKIRSTKLEDSAMYFCAIPGGQDYGYTFGSGTRLTVV.

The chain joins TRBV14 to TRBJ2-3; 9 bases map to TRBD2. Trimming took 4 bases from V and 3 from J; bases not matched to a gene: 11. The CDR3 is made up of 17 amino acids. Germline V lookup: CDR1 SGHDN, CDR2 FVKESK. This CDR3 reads CASSPRMLAGVTDTQYF. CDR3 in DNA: TGTGCCAGCAGCCCTCGAATGTTAGCGGGGGTTACAGATACGCAGTATTTT.

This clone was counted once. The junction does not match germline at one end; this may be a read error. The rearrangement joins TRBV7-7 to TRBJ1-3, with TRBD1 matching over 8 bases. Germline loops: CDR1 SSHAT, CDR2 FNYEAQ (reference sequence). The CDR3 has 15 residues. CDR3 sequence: CASSPDRGAGNTIYF. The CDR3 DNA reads TGTGCTAGCAGTCCAGACAGGGGAGCTGGAAACACCATATATTTT.